This T cell receptor beta chain was documented in a study of shared clonotypes between healthy human individuals. Study-level information: A few men and two women, aged 18 to 49, were donors.

This CDR3 has 17 amino acids. Germline lookup yields CDR1 SEHNR and CDR2 FQNEAQ (reference sequence). The V gene lost 2 bases and the J gene lost 2 bases, with 16 bases spanning the gap. 200 to 250 ng DNA, about 30,000 T cell genomes, went into each sorted-subset replicate PCR. The assay was immunoSEQ multiplex PCR, and TCRdb's table has in-frame clones only and misses some. The sample includes some 1 million clones, about 75% of them seen just once. The sequence derives from a young man in good health. The V gene is TRBV7-9, the J gene TRBJ1-3; the D is unclear. Sequenced material: memory CD4+ T cells sorted from blood. Documented subset: CD45RA-negative fraction. DNA of the CDR3: TGTGCCAGCAGCTTAATGGGCGTGGAAAGGGCTGGAAACACCATATATTTT. This codes for CASSLMGVERAGNTIYF.